Shown below are 26 T cell receptor beta chains from a single sample sequenced in a study of cytomegalovirus exposure and HLA in healthy donors. 60 Vbeta and 13 Jbeta primers were used in PCR. The assay was immunoSEQ multiplex PCR, and TCRdb's table has in-frame clones only and misses some. The sample has 95,000 to 130,000 clones; 81% are singletons. Sequencing was carried out using PBMCs. All receptors come from a woman in her twenties or thirties in good health and CMV-seronegative.

The V call is TRBV11-2, the J call TRBJ1-2; D remains unclear. With 0 bases removed from V and 2 bases from J, the gap between germline ends came to 10 bases. The CDR3 has 15 amino acids. CDR1 is SGHAT, CDR2 FQNNGV, per germline. The CDR3 loop reads CASSLDTTTNYGYTF. CDR3 DNA sequence: TGTGCCAGCAGCTTAGATACGACAACAAACTATGGCTACACCTTC.

CDR3 amino acids: CASSYNAGGYEQYF. The CDR3 DNA reads as TGTGCCAGCAGTTATAATGCGGGCGGGTACGAGCAGTACTTC. The chain carries TRBV6-5 and TRBJ2-5, with a possible D match to TRBD2 (5 bases). Near its end, the DNA agrees better with TRBJ2-7, so the J call may be wrong. In germline, CDR1 is MNHEY, CDR2 SVGAGI. The CDR3 covers 14 residues.

The rearrangement joins TRBV11-3 to TRBJ2-1; 7 bases align to TRBD2. This CDR3 has 16 residues. J gave up 5 bases and V 1 base, and 8 bases lay outside the gene matches. Germline-derived CDR1 and CDR2 are SGHNT and YENEEA. The CDR3 protein is CASSLGIAGGNNEQFF. The CDR3 coding sequence is TGTGCCAGCAGCTTAGGAATAGCGGGTGGCAACAATGAGCAGTTCTTC.

V usage is TRBV13 and J usage is TRBJ1-1; the D gene is possibly TRBD1 (6 bases). CDR3 length equals 13 residues. Trimming left V 5 bases short and J 5 bases short, with 12 bases between. CDR1 and CDR2 from the germline V gene are PRHDT and FYEKMQ (reference sequence). The DNA for the CDR3 is TGTGCCAGCAGCGCGGACAGTTTGACTGAAGCTTTCTTT. As protein: CASSADSLTEAFF.

The gene calls are TRBV28 and TRBJ2-7, with TRBD1 as a possible D gene (6 bases). Germline V gives CDR1 MDHEN, CDR2 SYDVKM. CDR3 size: 12 residues. Trimming left V 8 bases short and J 1 base short, with 9 bases between. CDR3 DNA sequence: TGTGCCAGCCGGGACACTTCCTACGAGCAGTACTTC. This sequence encodes CASRDTSYEQYF.

V and J are TRBV2 and TRBJ2-1, with 13 bases lining up with TRBD2. The ends lost 5 bases at V and 3 bases at J; junction bases unmatched: 7. Germline V lookup: CDR1 SNHLY, CDR2 FYNNEI. The CDR3 length is 17 residues. The CDR3 nucleotides are TGTGCCAGCAGTTATTCCGGACTAGCGGGGGTCTACAATGAGCAGTTCTTC. This gives the protein CASSYSGLAGVYNEQFF.

The rearrangement links TRBV19 to TRBJ2-5, with 12 bases matching TRBD2. This CDR3 region has 15 residues. V gave up 5 bases and J gave up 5 bases; unmatched junction bases: 6. Germline CDR1 is LNHDA and CDR2 is SQIVND (reference sequence). The CDR3 reads CASSSTSGSLETQYF. The CDR3 region has the DNA TGTGCCAGTAGTTCGACTAGCGGGAGCCTTGAGACCCAGTACTTC.

The chain carries TRBV14 and TRBJ2-1; 7 bases are shared with TRBD1. CDR1 is SGHDN, CDR2 FVKESK, per germline. There are 16 residues in the CDR3. Trimming took 0 bases from V and 5 from J; bases not matched to a gene: 7. CDR3 DNA: TGTGCCAGCAGCCAAGAAGTGACAGGGTTTCACAATGAGCAGTTCTTC. Protein: CASSQEVTGFHNEQFF. The complete variable domain, with remaining parts taken from reference TRBV14 and TRBJ2-1, reads EAGVTQFPSHSVIEKGQTVTLRCDPISGHDNLYWYRRVMGKEIKFLLHFVKESKQDESGMPNNRFLAERTGGTYSTLKVQPAELEDSGVYFCASSQEVTGFHNEQFFGPGTRLTVL.

V and J are TRBV11-2 and TRBJ2-2, with D maybe TRBD1 (5 bases). CDR1 and CDR2 (germline): SGHAT, FQNNGV. This CDR3 has 16 amino acids. Between the trimmed V and J ends, which lost 5 bases and 4 bases, there was a span of 17 bases. As DNA, the CDR3 is TGTGCCAGCAGCCCTTATTCCAGGGCCTCCACCGGGGAGCTGTTTTTT. It codes for CASSPYSRASTGELFF.

The chain combines TRBV9 with TRBJ2-1; TRBD2 agrees at 8 bases. The J segment lost 4 bases and the V segment lost 3 bases, leaving 6 bases of the junction unmatched. The germline gives CDR1 SGDLS, CDR2 YYNGEE. The CDR3 spans 15 residues. The CDR3 is CASSAYGTRYNEQFF. In nucleotides, the CDR3 is TGTGCCAGCAGCGCGTACGGGACTAGATACAATGAGCAGTTCTTC.

This clone appeared once. The genes are TRBV5-6 and TRBJ2-7, with 12 bases lining up with TRBD2. Germline values: CDR1 SGHDT, CDR2 YYEEEE. J lost 0 bases, V lost 2 bases, and 3 bases had no gene match. The CDR3 length is 16 residues. The CDR3 sequence is CASSFMTSGSSYEQYF. CDR3 DNA sequence: TGTGCCAGCAGCTTCATGACTAGCGGGAGCTCCTACGAGCAGTACTTC.

A note on this clone: Its ends do not fully match the called genes, so a read error is possible. In nucleotides, the CDR3 is TGTGTCAGCAGATACCGGGACAGGGATGGCTACACCTTC. Its protein product is CVSRYRDRDGYTF. This chain joins TRBV28 and TRBJ1-2; 9 bases align to TRBD1. The CDR3 loop spans 13 amino acids. Germline CDR1 MDHEN, CDR2 SYDVKM.

The chain couples TRBV28 to TRBJ1-2; no clear D gene. The CDR3 has 14 residues. CDR1 is MDHEN, CDR2 SYDVKM, per germline. Trimming removed 10 bases from V and 4 bases from J, with 19 bases in between. CDR3 in amino acids: CATKVPEGVYGYTF. Here the CDR3 DNA reads TGTGCCACAAAAGTTCCGGAGGGCGTCTATGGCTACACCTTC.

The chain employs TRBV27 and TRBJ1-1; 8 bases are a match to TRBD1. The CDR3 loop spans 13 amino acids. V was pared by 2 bases and J by 5 bases, with 1 base of the junction left unmatched. From germline, CDR1 is MNHEY and CDR2 SMNVEV (reference sequence). DNA for the CDR3: TGTGCCAGCAGTTTAACAGGGGGGACTGAAGCTTTCTTT. It codes for CASSLTGGTEAFF.

The gene calls are TRBV7-3 and TRBJ2-2, with unresolved D. Germline CDR1 and CDR2: SGHTA and FQGTGA. This CDR3 is built from 14 residues. Between the trimmed V and J ends, which lost 1 base and 1 base, there was a span of 4 bases. This chain's CDR3 is CASSLNGNTGELFF. The CDR3 region has the DNA TGTGCCAGCAGCTTAAACGGGAACACCGGGGAGCTGTTTTTT.

The chain joins TRBV7-9 to TRBJ2-7; 10 bases line up with TRBD2. The CDR3 runs 15 residues. With V trimmed by 1 base and J by 3 bases, 3 bases remained unmatched. Germline V gene data show CDR1 as SEHNR and CDR2 as FQNEAQ (reference sequence). This chain's CDR3 is CASSLGSSGSYEQYF. The CDR3 DNA follows: TGTGCCAGCAGCTTAGGGTCTAGCGGGAGCTACGAGCAGTACTTC.

This chain connects TRBV5-1 to TRBJ2-1, with 8 bases aligning to TRBD2. V trimming: 4 bases; J trimming: 8 bases; junction bases outside the gene matches: 5. The germline CDR1 and CDR2 sequences are SGHRS and YFSETQ. The CDR3 has 13 residues. For the CDR3, the DNA is TGCGCCAGCAGCCCTAGCGGGCGGGATGAGCAGTTCTTC. Protein sequence: CASSPSGRDEQFF.

This rearrangement joins TRBV7-2 to TRBJ1-5; D is undetermined. The CDR3 sequence is 12 residues long. V was trimmed by 5 bases and J by 4 bases, leaving 6 bases between them. Germline V gene sequence: CDR1 SGHTA, CDR2 FQGNSA. CDR3 DNA sequence: TGTGCCAGCAGCCCACGGAATCAGCCCCAGCATTTT. The encoded protein is CASSPRNQPQHF. Filled out from reference TRBV7-2 and TRBJ1-5, the complete variable domain reads GAGVSQSPSNKVTEKGKDVELRCDPISGHTALYWYRQSLGQGLEFLIYFQGNSAPDKSGLPSDRFSAERTGGSVSTLTIQRTQQEDSAVYLCASSPRNQPQHFGDGTRLSIL.

The chain links TRBV19 to TRBJ1-5, with TRBD1 as a possible D gene (6 bases). V shed 2 bases and J shed 4 bases, with 9 bases lying between them. Germline CDR1 and CDR2: LNHDA and SQIVND (reference sequence). The CDR3 extends over 14 amino acids. CDR3 amino acids: CASSIRQVNQPQHF. The CDR3 coding sequence is TGTGCCAGTAGTATACGACAGGTTAATCAGCCCCAGCATTTT.

V is TRBV2 and J is TRBJ1-5; possibly TRBD1 for D (5 bases). Germline V gene data show CDR1 as SNHLY and CDR2 as FYNNEI. The CDR3 is made up of 14 amino acids. V was shortened by 8 bases and J by 9 bases, with 20 bases between the two germline ends. The CDR3: CASGGRGGFAPQHF. As DNA, the CDR3 is TGTGCCAGCGGGGGACGGGGGGGGTTTGCGCCCCAGCATTTT.

The chain joins TRBV14 to TRBJ2-3, with TRBD1 as a possible D gene (6 bases). CDR3 size: 14 residues. V lost 4 bases, J lost 4 bases, and 12 bases lay in between. CDR1 is SGHDN, CDR2 FVKESK, per germline. The CDR3 sequence is CASSLQGLPDTQYF. DNA for the CDR3: TGTGCCAGCAGCCTACAGGGTCTCCCAGATACGCAGTATTTT.

The chain has TRBV21-1 and TRBJ2-5; TRBD2 was called by the table and not checked on the DNA. TRBV21-1 is a recognized pseudogene. The CDR3 is made up of 16 amino acids. As DNA, the CDR3 is TGTGCCAGCATCAAAAGGTATAGCGGGAGAGGTGAGACCCAGTACTTC. Its protein product is CASIKRYSGRGETQYF.

This chain joins TRBV27 and TRBJ2-1; no clear D. From germline, CDR1 is MNHEY and CDR2 SMNVEV (reference sequence). This CDR3 comprises 15 residues. Between the trimmed V and J ends, which lost 3 bases and 0 bases, there was a span of 9 bases. CDR3 in DNA: TGTGCCAGCAGTTTCGAAGCGACCTCCTACAATGAGCAGTTCTTC. It encodes CASSFEATSYNEQFF.

The rearrangement links TRBV27 to TRBJ2-3; 8 bases map to TRBD1. V shed 3 bases and J 2 bases; nucleotides not matched to a gene: 7. Looked up from germline, CDR1 is MNHEY and CDR2 is SMNVEV (reference sequence). This CDR3 comprises 16 residues. CDR3 DNA sequence: TGTGCCAGCAGTTTCCGACAGGGGCGCCCCACAGATACGCAGTATTTT. It yields the protein CASSFRQGRPTDTQYF.

This clone was seen a single time. This chain joins TRBV30 and TRBJ1-2; a possible D gene is TRBD1 (6 bases). The CDR3 consists of 12 residues. Germline CDR1 and CDR2: GTSNPN and SVGIG (reference sequence). Trimming pared 0 bases from V and 8 bases from J, leaving 10 bases between. CDR3 loop: CAWSVQGRGYTF. In DNA form, the CDR3 reads TGTGCCTGGAGTGTACAGGGTAGAGGCTACACCTTC. Full variable domain (outside the CDR3, taken from reference TRBV30 and TRBJ1-2): SQTIHQWPATLVQPVGSPLSLECTVEGTSNPNLYWYRQAAGRGLQLLFYSVGIGQISSEVPQNLSASRPQDRQFILSSKKLLLSDSGFYLCAWSVQGRGYTFGSGTRLTVV.

The chain employs TRBV7-2 and TRBJ2-1, with D maybe TRBD2 (6 bases). V lost 0 bases, J lost 4 bases, and 16 bases lay in between. The CDR3 is 17 amino acids. Germline CDR1 is SGHTA and CDR2 is FQGNSA. This CDR3 is CASSLAVGLLIYNEQFF. The CDR3 nucleotides read TGTGCCAGCAGCTTAGCGGTTGGACTACTCATATACAATGAGCAGTTCTTC.